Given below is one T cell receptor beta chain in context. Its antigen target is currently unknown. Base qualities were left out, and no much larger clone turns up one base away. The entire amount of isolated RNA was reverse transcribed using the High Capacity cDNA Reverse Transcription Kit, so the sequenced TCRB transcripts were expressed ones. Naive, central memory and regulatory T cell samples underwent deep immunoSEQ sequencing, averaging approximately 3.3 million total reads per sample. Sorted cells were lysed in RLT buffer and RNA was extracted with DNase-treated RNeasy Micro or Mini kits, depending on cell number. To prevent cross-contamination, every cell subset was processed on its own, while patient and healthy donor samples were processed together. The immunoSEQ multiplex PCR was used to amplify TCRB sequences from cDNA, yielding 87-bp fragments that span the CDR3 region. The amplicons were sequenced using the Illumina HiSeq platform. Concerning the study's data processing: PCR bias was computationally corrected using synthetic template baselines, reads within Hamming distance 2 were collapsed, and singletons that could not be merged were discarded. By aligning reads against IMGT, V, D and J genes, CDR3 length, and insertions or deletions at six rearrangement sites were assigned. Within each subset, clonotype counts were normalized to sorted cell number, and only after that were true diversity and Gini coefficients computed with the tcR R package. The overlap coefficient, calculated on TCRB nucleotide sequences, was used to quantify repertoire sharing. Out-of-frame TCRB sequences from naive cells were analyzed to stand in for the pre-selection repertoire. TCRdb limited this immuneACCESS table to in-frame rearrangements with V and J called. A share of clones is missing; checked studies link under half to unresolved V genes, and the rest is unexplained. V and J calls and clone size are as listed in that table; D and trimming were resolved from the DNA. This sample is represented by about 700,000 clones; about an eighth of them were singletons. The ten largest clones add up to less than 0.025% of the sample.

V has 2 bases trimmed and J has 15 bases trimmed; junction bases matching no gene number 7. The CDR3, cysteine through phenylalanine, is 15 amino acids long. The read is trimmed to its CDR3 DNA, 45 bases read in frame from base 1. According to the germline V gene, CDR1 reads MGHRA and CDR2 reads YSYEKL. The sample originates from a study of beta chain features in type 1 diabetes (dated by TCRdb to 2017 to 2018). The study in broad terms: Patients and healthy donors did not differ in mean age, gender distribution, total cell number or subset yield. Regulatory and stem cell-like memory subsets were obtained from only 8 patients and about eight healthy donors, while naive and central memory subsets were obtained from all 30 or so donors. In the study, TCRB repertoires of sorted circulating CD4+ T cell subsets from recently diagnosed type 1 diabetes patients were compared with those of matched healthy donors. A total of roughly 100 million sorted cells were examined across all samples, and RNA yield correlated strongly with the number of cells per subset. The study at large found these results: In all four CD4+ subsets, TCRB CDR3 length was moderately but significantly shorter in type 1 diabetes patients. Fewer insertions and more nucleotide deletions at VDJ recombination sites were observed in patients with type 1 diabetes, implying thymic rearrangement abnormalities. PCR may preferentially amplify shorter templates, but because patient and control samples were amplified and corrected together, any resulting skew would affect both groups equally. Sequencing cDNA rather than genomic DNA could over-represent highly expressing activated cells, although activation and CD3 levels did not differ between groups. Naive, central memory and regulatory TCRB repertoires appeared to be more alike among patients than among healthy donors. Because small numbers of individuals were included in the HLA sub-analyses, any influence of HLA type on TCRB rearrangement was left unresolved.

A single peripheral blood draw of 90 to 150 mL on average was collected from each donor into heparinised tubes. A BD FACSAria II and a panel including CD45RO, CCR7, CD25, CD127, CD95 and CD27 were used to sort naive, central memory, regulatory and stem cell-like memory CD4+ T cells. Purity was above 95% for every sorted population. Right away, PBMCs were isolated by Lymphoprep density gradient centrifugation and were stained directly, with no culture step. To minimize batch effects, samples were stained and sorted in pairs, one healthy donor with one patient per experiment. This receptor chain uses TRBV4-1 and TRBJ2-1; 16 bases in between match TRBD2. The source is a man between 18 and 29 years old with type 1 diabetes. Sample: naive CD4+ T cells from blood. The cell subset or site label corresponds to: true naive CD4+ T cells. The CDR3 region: CASSQTGLAGGPAFF. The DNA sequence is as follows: TGCGCCAGCAGCCAAACGGGACTAGCGGGGGGGCCTGCGTTCTTC.